Listed below are T cell receptor beta chains from one sample, sequenced in a study of CD8 T cells in ankylosing spondylitis. TCRdb reanalysed the 5' RACE reads using MiXCR and keeps one entry per CDR3 protein. The sample records under 850,000 distinct CDR3 sequences, roughly 19% being singletons. The sample taken for sequencing was blood, either unsorted or a sorted T cell fraction (not recorded which). These receptors came from a male donor with ankylosing spondylitis. The CDR3 runs from the conserved cysteine through the conserved F or W. The D gene is left open where the match is weak. A clone size is listed for some rows: how often the clone was seen (once, few, many), or a class if it is expanded.

d_call j_call clone_size v_call cdr3_aa cdr3_nt
TRBD1 TRBJ1-2 NA TRBV27 CASTKGDRLGYGYTF TGTGCCAGCACCAAAGGGGACAGGTTGGGGTATGGCTACACCTTC
NA TRBJ1-2 many TRBV7-9 CASSLTGSGYTF TGTGCCAGCAGCTTAACGGGGTCTGGCTACACCTTC
NA TRBJ2-5 NA TRBV12-3/TRBV12-4 CASSPAGRQGTQYF TGTGCCAGCAGTCCCGCCGGCCGTCAGGGGACCCAGTACTTC
TRBD2 TRBJ2-5 few TRBV4-1 CASSQESLAGGLRETQYF TGCGCCAGCAGCCAAGAGAGTCTAGCGGGGGGCCTCCGCGAGACCCAGTACTTC
NA TRBJ2-5 NA TRBV7-2 CASSLGGRNKETQYF TGTGCCAGCAGCTTAGGGGGACGGAACAAAGAGACCCAGTACTTC
NA TRBJ2-7 NA TRBV7-9 CASSFTGGTYEQYF TGTGCCAGCAGCTTTACAGGAGGAACCTACGAGCAGTACTTC
NA TRBJ1-6 few TRBV28 CASIPTGFGNSPLHF TGTGCCAGCATTCCTACAGGGTTTGGGAATTCACCCCTCCACTTT
TRBD2 TRBJ2-1 few TRBV28 CASTSTSGMRNEQFF TGTGCCAGCACGTCGACTAGCGGGATGAGGAATGAGCAGTTCTTC
NA TRBJ1-2 NA TRBV20-1 CSARVWGLDYGYTF TGCAGTGCTAGAGTTTGGGGACTAGACTATGGCTACACCTTC
NA TRBJ1-1 few TRBV5-1 CASSRGGMGDTEAFF TGCGCCAGCAGCCGTGGAGGGATGGGGGATACTGAAGCTTTCTTT
NA TRBJ1-6 NA TRBV5-5 CASTGLLLSNSPLHF TGTGCCAGCACCGGCCTGTTGTTGAGTAATTCACCCCTCCACTTT
TRBD2 TRBJ2-3 few TRBV9 CASSPRLAGRTDTQYF TGTGCCAGCAGCCCCCGACTAGCGGGACGCACAGATACGCAGTATTTT
NA TRBJ2-2 NA TRBV5-1 CASSPTWDGVNTGELFF TGCGCCAGCAGCCCGACTTGGGACGGTGTGAACACCGGGGAGCTGTTTTTT
TRBD2 TRBJ2-1 NA TRBV11-1 CASSRGASGSSEQFF TGTGCCAGCTCACGAGGGGCTAGCGGGAGTAGTGAGCAGTTCTTC
NA TRBJ1-2 NA TRBV6-1 CASIKPGASSYGYTF TGTGCCAGCATCAAACCTGGCGCATCTTCTTATGGCTACACCTTC
NA TRBJ2-3 NA TRBV24-1 CATGARGNTDTQYF TGTGCCACGGGGGCCAGGGGAAACACAGATACGCAGTATTTT
TRBD1 TRBJ1-4 few TRBV20-1 CSARVGGTGLEKLFF TGCAGTGCTAGAGTCGGCGGGACAGGGTTAGAAAAACTGTTTTTT
TRBD1 TRBJ1-3 few TRBV6-1 CASSPGDRLSGNTIYF TGTGCCAGCAGTCCAGGGGACAGACTCTCTGGAAACACCATATATTTT
TRBD1 TRBJ2-1 NA TRBV29-1 CSVEDYWDSYNEQFF TGCAGCGTTGAAGATTACTGGGACAGTTACAATGAGCAGTTCTTC
TRBD2 TRBJ2-3 few TRBV6-2/TRBV6-3 CASSLGLARSTDTQYF TGTGCCAGCAGTTTGGGACTAGCGCGTAGCACAGATACGCAGTATTTT
TRBD2 TRBJ2-1 many TRBV12-3/TRBV12-4 CASSLGTSGQNEQFF TGTGCCAGCAGTTTGGGGACTAGCGGACAGAATGAGCAGTTCTTC
NA TRBJ2-1 few TRBV20-1 CSAVSGSSYNEQFF TGCAGTGCAGTTAGCGGATCCTCCTACAATGAGCAGTTCTTC
NA TRBJ1-1 NA TRBV3-1 CATSPRMNTEAFF TGTGCCACCTCTCCCAGAATGAACACTGAAGCTTTCTTT
NA TRBJ2-7 NA TRBV4-1 CASSQDMGEPAYEQYF TGCGCCAGCAGCCAAGATATGGGGGAGCCGGCCTACGAGCAGTACTTC
NA TRBJ1-1 many TRBV12-3/TRBV12-4 CASSFAGLNTEAFF TGTGCCAGCAGTTTTGCAGGTTTGAACACTGAAGCTTTCTTT
NA TRBJ1-5 NA TRBV7-8 CASSLQPSPGYQPQHF TGTGCCAGCAGCTTACAACCCTCCCCGGGTTATCAGCCCCAGCATTTT
NA TRBJ1-2 NA TRBV5-5 CASAAAGPNYGYTF TGTGCCAGCGCTGCGGCAGGTCCTAACTATGGCTACACCTTC
NA TRBJ1-5 few TRBV5-8 CASSPGTQPQHF TGTGCCAGCAGCCCCGGAACGCAGCCCCAGCATTTT
NA TRBJ2-3 many TRBV29-1 CSVEEGQADTQYF TGCAGCGTTGAAGAGGGTCAGGCAGATACGCAGTATTTT
TRBD2 TRBJ2-5 NA TRBV20-1 CSARDLQRGGETQYF TGCAGTGCTAGAGATCTTCAGCGGGGAGGGGAGACCCAGTACTTC
NA TRBJ2-2 NA TRBV5-1 CASSEGGAANTGELFF TGCGCCAGCAGCGAGGGGGGGGCCGCGAACACCGGGGAGCTGTTTTTT
TRBD2 TRBJ2-7 NA TRBV20-1 CSARDPGAGRYEQYF TGCAGTGCTAGAGATCCCGGAGCGGGACGCTACGAGCAGTACTTC
NA TRBJ2-7 NA TRBV11-2 CASSLVGGPYEQYF TGTGCCAGCAGCTTAGTCGGAGGGCCATACGAGCAGTACTTC
TRBD2 TRBJ2-5 NA TRBV7-2 CASSPKTLAGARETQYF TGTGCCAGCAGCCCTAAGACACTAGCGGGAGCCCGGGAGACCCAGTACTTC